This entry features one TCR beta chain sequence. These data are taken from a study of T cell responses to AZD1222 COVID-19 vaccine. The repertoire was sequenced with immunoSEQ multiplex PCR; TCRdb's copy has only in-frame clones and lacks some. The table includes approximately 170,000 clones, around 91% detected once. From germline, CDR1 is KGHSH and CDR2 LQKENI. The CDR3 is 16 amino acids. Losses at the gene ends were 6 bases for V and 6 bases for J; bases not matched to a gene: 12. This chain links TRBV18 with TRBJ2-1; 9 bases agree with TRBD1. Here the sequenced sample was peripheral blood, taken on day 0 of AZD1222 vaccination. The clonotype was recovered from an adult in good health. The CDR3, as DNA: TGTGCCAGCTCTCCTACAACAGGGGGCGTTCGCAATGAGCAGTTCTTC. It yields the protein CASSPTTGGVRNEQFF.